A selection of T cell receptor beta chains follows, all from one sample in a study of blood T cell repertoires in COVID-19. Clones were sequenced by immunoSEQ multiplex PCR, and TCRdb holds only the in-frame ones, with some missing. The sample has about 200,000 clones, around 86% seen once. Sequencing was carried out using PBMCs or T cells enriched from blood (not recorded which). These TCRs come from a man between 35 and 55 years old with acute COVID-19. Both conserved end residues are part of each CDR3. D genes are given only for firm matches. The size entry is marked missing in some rows and otherwise reads once, few, many or a size class.

abundance,d_gene,v_gene,j_gene,CDR3aa,CDR3nt
-,-,TRBV6-5,TRBJ2-5,CASSWGPQETQYF,TGTGCCAGCAGTTGGGGGCCCCAAGAGACCCAGTACTTC
-,-,TRBV9,TRBJ1-3,CASSPRGGSTSGNTIYF,TGTGCCAGCAGCCCCCGGGGGGGGAGTACCTCTGGAAACACCATATATTTT
-,TRBD2,TRBV27,TRBJ2-7,CASMGLGLASYEQYF,TGTGCCAGCATGGGTTTGGGACTAGCATCCTACGAGCAGTACTTC
once,-,TRBV7-9,TRBJ1-2,CASNRLGYGYTF,TGTGCCAGCAACAGGCTAGGCTATGGCTACACCTTC
-,-,TRBV7-9,TRBJ1-2,CASSFGTHYGYTF,TGTGCCAGCAGCTTCGGGACTCACTATGGCTACACCTTC
-,TRBD2,TRBV28,TRBJ2-3,CASSPSGSRDTQYF,TGTGCCAGCAGTCCTAGCGGTTCAAGAGATACGCAGTATTTT
once,-,TRBV28,TRBJ1-1,CASSPYQGNTEAFF,TGTGCCAGCAGTCCATATCAGGGGAACACTGAAGCTTTCTTT
-,-,TRBV19,TRBJ1-2,CASSPGQGAKGYTF,TGTGCCAGTAGTCCGGGACAAGGGGCGAAGGGCTACACCTTC
few,-,TRBV7-9,TRBJ2-5,CASSLGRAQETQYF,TGTGCCAGCAGCTTAGGCAGGGCCCAAGAGACCCAGTACTTC
-,-,TRBV7-6,TRBJ2-1,CASSRGFAVHANEQFF,TGTGCCAGCAGCCGCGGGTTCGCGGTCCATGCCAATGAGCAGTTCTTC
-,-,TRBV28,TRBJ1-1,CASSVPGHQRRWVMNTEAFF,TGTGCCAGCAGTGTTCCGGGACATCAAAGAAGATGGGTGATGAACACTGAAGCTTTCTTT